The subject of this entry is one T cell receptor (beta chain). Its antigen remains unknown. TCRdb itself ran the 5' RACE reads through MiXCR, one entry per CDR3 protein. This table has approximately 400,000 distinct CDR3 sequences, about 25% appearing once. The sample is drawn from a study of CD8 T cells in ankylosing spondylitis. Overall study results and limits: What appeared characteristic of ankylosing spondylitis blood was a TCR beta motif of eight highly homologous variants.

Germline-derived CDR1 and CDR2 are MNHEY and SVGAGI. This CDR3 region has 12 residues. Trimming took 5 bases from V and 7 from J, leaving 12 bases between them. The chain carries TRBV6-5 and TRBJ2-7; perhaps TRBD1 as D (5 bases). The source material was blood, either unsorted or a sorted T cell fraction (not recorded which). This clonotype was sampled from a male donor with ankylosing spondylitis. The CDR3 reads CASSGRVGEQYV. The CDR3 region has the DNA TGTGCCAGCAGTGGCAGGGTAGGGGAGCAGTACGTC.